This T cell receptor beta chain appears in the sequencing data of a study of T cells in severe cutaneous drug reactions. Study-wide context: The culprit drug was assigned by the Naranjo and ALDEN algorithms.

Notes on this clonotype: Its cognate antigen is unknown.

Libraries were made by iRepertoire multiplex PCR with TCR subtype-specific primers for bulk and single-cell sequencing. Bulk TCR libraries started from roughly 100-500 ng RNA per sample. TCRdb processed the multiplex PCR reads again and assigns one entry to each CDR3 protein, with no DNA. The sample table sets out 20,000 to 25,000 distinct CDR3 sequences. This CDR3 is 15 amino acids long. Germline-derived CDR1 and CDR2 are SGHDN and FVKESK. Overall study findings and caveats: Carbamazepine-induced Stevens-Johnson syndrome or toxic epidermal necrolysis patients showed strongly raised TRBV12-4, 25% to 40% in blister cells and around 5% in PBMC. One public TCRbeta CDR3 appeared in all seven blister samples, averaging about 13%.

The donors had carbamazepine-induced Stevens-Johnson syndrome or toxic epidermal necrolysis. This TCR derives from a human donor with toxic epidermal necrolysis, a severe cutaneous drug reaction. The source material was PBMCs. This chain links TRBV14 with TRBJ2-2; with no DNA, the TCRdb D assignment of TRBD2 cannot be verified. Here the CDR3 reads CASRGTTPNTGELFF.